Below, one T cell receptor beta chain is given with its context. Library preparation (for TCRbeta) was performed with unique molecular identifiers. TCRdb passed the PCR reads through MiXCR, listing each CDR3 protein once. The repertoire includes 150,000 to 200,000 distinct CDR3 sequences, roughly 15% of them detected once, and approximately 13% sits in the top ten. The record originates from a study of T-cell reconstitution after alpha-beta-depleted transplantation in children. CDR1 and CDR2 (germline): SGHTA, FQGNSA. The V and J ends lost 6 bases and 8 bases respectively, with 13 bases between them. The CDR3 runs 12 residues.

The sequence was collected from a human donor who donated a stem cell graft to a child with acute lymphoblastic leukemia. The chain carries TRBV7-2 and TRBJ1-2; TRBD1 might be the D (6 bases). The sample consisted of PBMCs from the stem cell graft donor, taken from the stem cell graft. The CDR3 loop is CASRHRARGYTF. The CDR3 DNA reads as TGTGCCAGCAGACACAGGGCTCGAGGCTACACCTTC.